One sample yielded the 19 T cell receptor beta chains listed below, sequenced in a study of identical twins. TCRdb ran MiXCR on the 5' RACE reads and lists one entry per CDR3 protein. This table has 210,000 or so distinct CDR3 sequences, more than 6.5% appearing once. These data were likewise used in another study, on yellow fever vaccine responses in identical twins.

Sequenced input: memory (CD45RO+) T cells sorted from blood. The receptors derive from a young woman in good health.

This clonotype was recorded at least ten times. The chain is built from TRBV29-1 and TRBJ1-1; 9 bases map to TRBD1. The CDR3 has 11 amino acids. CDR1 and CDR2 (germline): SQVTM, ANQGSEA. J lost 5 bases, V lost 6 bases, and 1 base had no gene match. The CDR3 sequence: CSVDRGTEAFF. CDR3 nucleotide sequence: TGCAGCGTGGACAGGGGAACTGAAGCTTTCTTT.

The chain is built from TRBV14 and TRBJ2-7; 10 bases are a match to TRBD2. The CDR3 sequence is 18 residues long. The germline CDR1 and CDR2 sequences are SGHDN and FVKESK. V was clipped by 1 base and J by 3 bases; unmatched bases: 12. CDR3 nucleotide sequence: TGTGCCAGCAGCCAAGTTCCGGGAGCGGGAGGGTCCTTCTACGAGCAGTACTTC. It codes for CASSQVPGAGGSFYEQYF. The full variable domain, in which reference TRBV14 and TRBJ2-7 provide the parts outside the CDR3, is EAGVTQFPSHSVIEKGQTVTLRCDPISGHDNLYWYRRVMGKEIKFLLHFVKESKQDESGMPNNRFLAERTGGTYSTLKVQPAELEDSGVYFCASSQVPGAGGSFYEQYFGPGTRLTVT.

This clonotype came up a few times. The chain recombines TRBV6-2 or TRBV6-3 with TRBJ2-1, with 8 bases matching TRBD2. CDR1 is MNHEY and CDR2 is SVGEGT in the germline V gene. V dropped 4 bases and J dropped 10; count of bases not matched to a gene: 3. The CDR3 totals 12 residues. The CDR3 loop is CASSSLAVEQFF. In nucleotides, the CDR3 is TGTGCCAGCAGTTCACTAGCGGTCGAGCAGTTCTTC.

This clonotype came up many times. One end of the junction varies from germline; a read error may be responsible. The J gene is TRBJ1-4, the V gene TRBV19; 9 bases map to TRBD1. The CDR3 extends over 11 amino acids. CDR1 is LNHDA, CDR2 SQIVND, per germline (reference sequence). CDR3 sequence (DNA): TGTGCCAGTAGCAGCGGGGACAGGGTGCTTTTT. Protein: CASSSGDRVLF.

The chain is built from TRBV21-1 and TRBJ2-7; TRBD1, the D gene given by the table, was not confirmed from the DNA. TRBV21-1 is a listed pseudogene. This CDR3 contains 15 residues. The CDR3 is CASSSEGDRGYEQYF. CDR3 coding DNA: TGTGCCAGCAGCAGTGAGGGAGACAGGGGCTACGAGCAGTACTTC.

The rearrangement uses TRBV4-3 and TRBJ2-1; no clear D gene. The germline V gene has CDR1 LGHNA and CDR2 YSLEER. Trimming left V 3 bases short and J 6 bases short, with 12 bases between. This CDR3 comprises 14 residues. The CDR3 sequence: CASSHEELSNEQFF. CDR3 DNA: TGCGCCAGCAGCCATGAGGAATTGAGCAATGAGCAGTTCTTC.

This clonotype has at least ten counts. The chain has TRBV2 and TRBJ2-1, with a possible D match to TRBD1 (5 bases). The CDR3 has 17 amino acids. The germline V gene encodes CDR1 SNHLY and CDR2 FYNNEI. Between the trimmed V and J ends, which lost 7 bases and 9 bases, there was a span of 28 bases. The CDR3 bases are TGTGCCAGCAACCCGTTTCTCCAGGGTGTTTCGGATACTGAGCAGTTCTTC. This translates into CASNPFLQGVSDTEQFF.

The chain carries TRBV3-1 and TRBJ2-3, with D possibly being TRBD1 or TRBD2 (5 bases each). This CDR3 contains 11 residues. In germline, CDR1 is LGHDT, CDR2 YNNKEL (reference sequence). Trimming took 1 base from V and 14 from J, leaving 10 bases between them. CDR3 in amino acids: CASSQARDAYF. The DNA for the CDR3 is TGTGCCAGCAGCCAAGCACGGGACGCGTATTTT.

This clonotype was counted ten times or more. This chain connects TRBV5-1 to TRBJ2-1; 8 bases map to TRBD2. The CDR3 covers 17 residues. Germline trimming cut 2 bases from V and 7 bases from J; bases unmatched to any gene: 14. The germline gives CDR1 SGHRS, CDR2 YFSETQ. The CDR3: CASSLETPGLADNEQFF. CDR3 nucleotide sequence: TGCGCCAGCAGCTTAGAGACCCCTGGACTAGCTGATAATGAGCAGTTCTTC.

This clonotype was detected a few times. This sequence joins TRBV6-2 or TRBV6-3 and TRBJ2-1, with 8 bases aligning to TRBD1. V trimming: 0 bases; J trimming: 7 bases; junction bases outside the gene matches: 14. The CDR3 contains 18 residues. The V gene's germline CDR1 is MNHEY and CDR2 SVGEGT. The CDR3 DNA reads TGTGCCAGCAGTTACTCGATTGGGGACAGGTTCAGAGGAAATGAGCAGTTCTTC. Its translation: CASSYSIGDRFRGNEQFF.

The table lists this clonotype with many counts. V gene TRBV12-3 or TRBV12-4 combines with J gene TRBJ2-5, with 8 bases fitting TRBD1. This CDR3 has 13 residues. Trimming cost V 4 bases and J 5 bases; bases outside gene matches: 3. CDR3 protein: CASSSRGRETQYF. CDR3 in DNA: TGTGCCAGCAGTTCCAGGGGGCGGGAGACCCAGTACTTC.

The J gene is TRBJ2-7, the V gene TRBV20-1; TRBD1 might be the D (6 bases). The germline V and J ends were trimmed by 0 bases and 3 bases, with 18 bases remaining between them. Germline-derived CDR1 and CDR2 are DFQATT and SNEGSKA (reference sequence). This CDR3 comprises 16 residues. CDR3 loop: CSARDLGAGYLYEQYF. DNA for the CDR3: TGCAGTGCTAGAGACCTGGGGGCCGGTTACCTCTACGAGCAGTACTTC.

This clonotype was observed a few times. The V call is TRBV4-2, the J call TRBJ2-3, with 14 bases lining up with TRBD2. Germline assignment: CDR1 LGHNA and CDR2 YNFKEQ. The CDR3 is 16 residues long. Trimming at V came to 1 base and at J to 3 bases, leaving 0 bases not matched to a gene. CDR3 sequence (DNA): TGTGCCAGCAGCCAAGGGACTAGCGGGGGGACAGATACGCAGTATTTT. The encoded protein is CASSQGTSGGTDTQYF.

The chain is built from TRBV11-2 and TRBJ2-2, with TRBD2 matching over 10 bases. Germline values: CDR1 SGHAT, CDR2 FQNNGV. V was clipped by 4 bases and J by 7 bases; unmatched bases: 9. The CDR3 consists of 16 residues. This CDR3 is CASSSGGSGGRGELFF. The CDR3 nucleotides read TGTGCCAGCAGCTCTGGGGGTAGCGGGGGGCGCGGGGAGCTGTTTTTT. Drawing the rest from reference TRBV11-2 and TRBJ2-2, the complete variable domain is EAGVAQSPRYKIIEKRQSVAFWCNPISGHATLYWYQQILGQGPKLLIQFQNNGVVDDSQLPKDRFSAERLKGVDSTLKIQPAKLEDSAVYLCASSSGGSGGRGELFFGEGSRLTVL.

The J gene is TRBJ2-1, the V gene TRBV5-1, with a weak D call TRBD2 (5 bases). CDR3 length equals 15 residues. CDR1 is SGHRS and CDR2 is YFSETQ in the germline V gene. The ends were cut back, 0 bases at V and 2 bases at J, with 9 bases in the middle. This CDR3 reads CASSLEGVPYNEQFF. CDR3 in DNA: TGCGCCAGCAGCTTGGAGGGAGTCCCCTACAATGAGCAGTTCTTC.

DNA of the CDR3: TGTGCCAGCAGCCTACTAGGGATGGGAGACATTCAGTACTTC. Amino acid sequence: CASSLLGMGDIQYF. The J gene is TRBJ2-4, the V gene TRBV7-9, with D perhaps TRBD2 (5 bases). The CDR3 loop spans 14 amino acids. Germline assignment: CDR1 SEHNR and CDR2 FQNEAQ (reference sequence). Trimming shortened V by 5 bases and J by 8 bases, and 16 bases separated the two germline ends.

This clonotype occurred a few times. The chain combines TRBV18 with TRBJ2-7; D possibly uses TRBD1 or TRBD2 (6 bases each). This CDR3 has 15 residues. Trimming took off 1 base at V and 0 bases at J, with 10 bases between the two ends. Per germline, CDR1 KGHSH and CDR2 LQKENI. The CDR3 loop is CASSPRGASSYEQYF. In nucleotides, the CDR3 is TGTGCCAGCTCACCACGGGGGGCCAGCTCCTACGAGCAGTACTTC.

The chain combines TRBV20-1 with TRBJ2-3; D gene uncertain. Looked up from germline, CDR1 is DFQATT and CDR2 is SNEGSKA (reference sequence). This CDR3 has 13 amino acids. The V gene lost 2 bases and the J gene lost 4 bases, with 10 bases spanning the gap. The CDR3 is CSARRSEADTQYF. CDR3 sequence (DNA): TGCAGTGCTAGACGAAGCGAGGCAGATACGCAGTATTTT.

At least ten counts were recorded for this clonotype. V usage is TRBV20-1 and J usage is TRBJ2-7, with D possibly being TRBD2 (5 bases). V was pared by 5 bases and J by 2 bases, with 19 bases between. Looked up from germline, CDR1 is DFQATT and CDR2 is SNEGSKA (reference sequence). The CDR3 length is 15 residues. The CDR3 region is CSAPKPGLRTYEQYF. The CDR3, as DNA: TGCAGTGCTCCAAAACCGGGATTACGGACCTACGAGCAGTACTTC.